The entry below describes one TCR beta chain. CDR3 length equals 15 residues. Germline V lookup: CDR1 SEHNR, CDR2 FQNEAQ (reference sequence). V shed 2 bases and J 4 bases; nucleotides not matched to a gene: 3. The data are from a study of blood T cell repertoires in COVID-19. About the study: COVID-19 samples collected from the United States, Italy and Spain covered acute and convalescent phases.

During active infection, Seattle patients enrolled and were then monitored through disease. Clones were sequenced by immunoSEQ multiplex PCR, and TCRdb holds only the in-frame ones, with some missing. Among hundreds of thousands of clones listed, about 87% were seen once. The sequencing sample was made of peripheral blood. This rearrangement joins TRBV7-9 to TRBJ1-4, with TRBD1 matching 8 bases. The source of this sequence is a woman aged 45 to 65 with COVID-19, enrolled during active disease. The CDR3 is CASSLYTGGNEKLFF. Here the CDR3 DNA reads TGTGCCAGCAGCTTATATACAGGGGGTAATGAAAAACTGTTTTTT.